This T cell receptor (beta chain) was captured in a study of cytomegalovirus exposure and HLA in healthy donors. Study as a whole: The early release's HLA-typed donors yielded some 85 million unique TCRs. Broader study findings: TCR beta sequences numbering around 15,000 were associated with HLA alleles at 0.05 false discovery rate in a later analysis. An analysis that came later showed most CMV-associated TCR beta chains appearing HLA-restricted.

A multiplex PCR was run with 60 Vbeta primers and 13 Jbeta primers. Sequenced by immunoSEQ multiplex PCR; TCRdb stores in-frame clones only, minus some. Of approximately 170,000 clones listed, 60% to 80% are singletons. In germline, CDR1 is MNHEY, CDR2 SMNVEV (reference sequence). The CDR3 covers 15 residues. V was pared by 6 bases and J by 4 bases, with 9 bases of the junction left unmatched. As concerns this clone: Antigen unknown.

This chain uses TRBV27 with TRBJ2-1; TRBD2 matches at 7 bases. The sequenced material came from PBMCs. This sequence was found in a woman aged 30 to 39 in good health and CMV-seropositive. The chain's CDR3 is CASSAGGSMYNEQFF. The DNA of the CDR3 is TGTGCCAGCAGCGCGGGCGGGAGCATGTACAATGAGCAGTTCTTC.